This T cell receptor beta chain was profiled in a study of OX40 agonist ivuxolimab in advanced cancers. Whole-study results and caveats: Antigen specificity of clonally expanded peripheral T cells was not established.

Turning to this clone: The antigen is not known.

TCRdb keeps only in-frame clones here, not all; method: immunoSEQ multiplex PCR. This sample has approximately 52,000 clones, with around 88% found just once. Looked up from germline, CDR1 is MNHEY and CDR2 is SMNVEV (reference sequence). The CDR3 totals 14 residues. The ends were cut back, 6 bases at V and 7 bases at J, with 18 bases in the middle. Sequencing was performed on CD4+ or CD8+ T cells sorted from blood, taken in a trial of the OX40 agonist ivuxolimab. The receptor was derived from an adult with an advanced solid tumor such as melanoma, head and neck, liver or kidney cancer. The V and J genes are TRBV27 and TRBJ1-1; possible D gene TRBD1, 6 bases. CDR3 protein: CASSPIGGPLEAFF. The CDR3 DNA reads as TGTGCCAGCAGCCCCATAGGGGGGCCGCTTGAAGCTTTCTTT.